This TCR beta chain was sequenced during a study of T-cell memory formation after mild COVID-19 (dated by TCRdb to the early 2020s). For the wider study: Most TCR sequence clusters were specific to one of the two donors. In a couple of donors, T-cell clones that expanded and contracted after mild COVID-19 were tracked by sequencing TCRalpha and TCRbeta repertoires over time. Two young, previously healthy adult volunteers, one female and one male, were included in the cohort.

What the authors observed across the whole study: Only a couple of mild cases were covered in the study, and larger cohorts including severe cases with pre-infection samples were considered necessary. Whether the second-wave clones peaking on day 37 were SARS-CoV-2 specific was not confirmed. Contracting CD4+ clones appeared mostly in the CM and EM memory subsets, whereas CD8+ clones were enriched in EMRA. From day 15 to 85, contracting clones showed balanced CD4/CD8 phenotypes, whereas a second wave of clones that expanded from day 15 to 37 leaned towards CD4+. Some responding clones were found in pre-infection memory, which suggests that pre-existing cross-reactive memory T cells took part in the SARS-CoV-2 response.

This clonotype was found many times. Its target antigen remains unknown. A much larger clone is a single base away; this may be a read error. The germline V gene sets CDR1 to MNHEY and CDR2 to SVGEGT. The cysteine opens and the phenylalanine closes a CDR3 of 11 amino acids. Only the CDR3 portion is preserved as DNA: 33 bases, with reading frame beginning at the first base. Deletion took 6 bases off V and 4 bases off J, with a span of 3 bases between the germline ends. The sample was run on an Illumina NovaSeq 6000. cDNA libraries for TCRalpha and TCRbeta were prepared by 5'RACE using constant-segment primers, with sample barcodes and unique molecular identifiers added. Trizol reagent was used to extract RNA from every sample. The libraries were amplified in two PCR steps, and the second step added a second sample barcode and Illumina TruSeq adapters. Libraries were sequenced on an Illumina NovaSeq with 2 x 150 bp paired-end reads. Per the source publication's procedure: Demultiplexing of reads and collapsing into UMI-guided consensus sequences were performed with migec v1.2.7. With mixcr v2.1.11, UMI consensuses were aligned to TRA and TRB V and J templates and assembled into clonotypes. A clonotype was counted as expanded or contracted only if both edgeR and NoisET called the change significant, with noise models trained on biological replicates. For edgeR calls, a false discovery rate-adjusted p below 0.01 and a log2 fold-change threshold of 1 were applied. As an exploratory analysis of dynamics, max-normalized trajectories of the 1000 most abundant clonotypes were examined by PCA with hierarchical clustering. Separately sequenced CD4+ and CD8+ repertoires were used to assign a CD4 or CD8 phenotype to each responding clone. The public sequencing data were trimmed at Q25 with fastp and processed into clonotypes with MiXCR by TCRdb, which kept only in-frame beta chains. Entries are consolidated by CDR3 protein sequence, retaining the most common genes and DNA. The V and J calls were not made by the authors but by TCRdb's processing. This sample comprises around 250,000 distinct CDR3 sequences, 7.5% to 10% of them detected only once. Around 20% of the sample is held by the ten biggest clonotypes.

Ficoll-Paque density gradient centrifugation was the method used to isolate PBMCs. Recombination connected TRBV6-2 or TRBV6-3 to TRBJ2-2; the D gene cannot be resolved reliably. The sequence was obtained from a young man who had mild COVID-19 (a few samples of this study predate the infection). The sample titles of this study are shuffled in the database, so cell type and time point are left out; the donor was told from shared clones. The material sequenced was PBMCs or a T cell subset sorted from them (not recorded which). The CDR3 region reads CASRRTGELFF. The sequenced DNA is TGTGCCAGCAGGCGCACCGGGGAGCTGTTTTTT.